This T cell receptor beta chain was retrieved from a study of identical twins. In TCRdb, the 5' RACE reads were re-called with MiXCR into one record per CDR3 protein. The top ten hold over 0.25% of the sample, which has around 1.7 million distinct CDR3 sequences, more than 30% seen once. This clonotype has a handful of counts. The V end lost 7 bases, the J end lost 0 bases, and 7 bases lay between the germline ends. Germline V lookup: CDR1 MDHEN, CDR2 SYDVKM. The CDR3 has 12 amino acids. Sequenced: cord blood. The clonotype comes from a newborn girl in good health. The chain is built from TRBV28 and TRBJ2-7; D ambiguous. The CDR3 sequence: CASTVSSYEQYF. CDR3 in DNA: TGTGCCAGCACAGTAAGCTCCTACGAGCAGTACTTC.